The next 19 T cell receptor beta chains were all read from a single sample in a study of blood T cells in healthy people across ages. Then a second PCR, running roughly 7 to 11 cycles, was carried out with a sample-barcoded 5' primer and a J-beta primer mix. TCRdb re-called the 5' RACE reads through MiXCR, storing one row per CDR3 protein. This table has 800,000 to 1,300,000 distinct CDR3 sequences, about 25% appearing once. These data were also filed under a second study, of T cells of mothers and their children.

The sample taken for sequencing was blood. Every receptor here comes from a girl aged 2 to 10 in good health.

This sequence joins TRBV14 and TRBJ2-1, with 10 nucleotides matching TRBD2. This CDR3 contains 15 residues. Germline CDR1 reads SGHDN; CDR2 reads FVKESK. Losses at the gene ends were 5 bases for V and 7 bases for J; bases not matched to a gene: 8. The CDR3 DNA reads TGTGCCAGCAGCACACCTAGCGGGAGTGGGAATGAGCAGTTCTTC. Translation: CASSTPSGSGNEQFF.

The V gene is TRBV5-1, the J gene TRBJ2-3; possible D gene TRBD1, 6 bases. V shed 5 bases and J shed 0 bases, with 16 bases lying between them. Germline CDR1 is SGHRS and CDR2 is YFSETQ. The CDR3 has 16 amino acids. In nucleotides, the CDR3 is TGCGCCAGCAGATTGCCAGGGGTAGGCAGCACAGATACGCAGTATTTT. Translation gives CASRLPGVGSTDTQYF.

This clonotype has a handful of counts. The J gene is TRBJ1-6, the V gene TRBV13, with D uncertain. Trimming pared 4 bases from V and 7 bases from J, leaving 11 bases between. Per the germline V gene, CDR1 is PRHDT and CDR2 is FYEKMQ (reference sequence). The CDR3 extends over 14 amino acids. The chain's CDR3 is CASSWSLGNSPLHF. Written as DNA, the CDR3 is TGTGCCAGCAGCTGGAGTCTGGGGAATTCACCCCTCCACTTT.

This clonotype has only a few counts. The V call is TRBV11-2, the J call TRBJ2-5; 10 bases match TRBD2. The V segment lost 0 bases and the J segment 5 bases; nucleotides outside the gene matches: 12. Per germline, CDR1 SGHAT and CDR2 FQNNGV. This CDR3 comprises 18 residues. CDR3 DNA sequence: TGTGCCAGCAGCTTAGATCTATCCCAGCGGGGGGGTGGGGAGACCCAGTACTTC. Its translation is CASSLDLSQRGGGETQYF. Drawing the rest from reference TRBV11-2 and TRBJ2-5, the complete variable domain is EAGVAQSPRYKIIEKRQSVAFWCNPISGHATLYWYQQILGQGPKLLIQFQNNGVVDDSQLPKDRFSAERLKGVDSTLKIQPAKLEDSAVYLCASSLDLSQRGGGETQYFGPGTRLLVL.

The rearrangement links TRBV2 to TRBJ2-7, with a possible D match to TRBD2 (5 bases). Looked up from germline, CDR1 is SNHLY and CDR2 is FYNNEI. This CDR3 contains 15 residues. Between the trimmed V and J ends, which lost 3 bases and 2 bases, there was a span of 14 bases. CDR3 loop: CASSDFSAGTYEQYF. The CDR3 bases are TGTGCCAGCAGTGATTTCAGTGCGGGCACCTACGAGCAGTACTTC.

The gene calls are TRBV9 and TRBJ2-5; D remains unclear. V gave up 0 bases and J gave up 1 base, with 10 bases separating them. This CDR3 is 15 amino acids long. Germline lookup yields CDR1 SGDLS and CDR2 YYNGEE. CDR3 sequence reads: CASSVGPWGQETQYF. CDR3 coding DNA: TGTGCCAGCAGCGTAGGACCATGGGGCCAAGAGACCCAGTACTTC.

This clonotype appeared a few times. The chain joins TRBV12-3 or TRBV12-4 to TRBJ2-1; D is possibly TRBD2 (6 bases). The CDR3 is 13 residues long. The CDR3 sequence: CAAGWAGRNEQFF. CDR3 in DNA: TGTGCTGCAGGGTGGGCAGGGAGGAATGAGCAGTTCTTC.

The genes are TRBV29-1 and TRBJ1-3, with D unresolved. V lost 8 bases and J 3 bases, leaving 17 bases between the germline ends. CDR1 SQVTM and CDR2 ANQGSEA come from the germline V gene. The CDR3 length is 14 residues. This CDR3 is CSISVGDFGNTIYF. The DNA of the CDR3 is TGCAGCATCTCGGTCGGGGATTTTGGAAACACCATATATTTT.

The chain couples TRBV7-9 to TRBJ2-5, with D uncertain. The J call is in doubt because the DNA end fits TRBJ2-1 better. The CDR3 runs 12 residues. Germline CDR1 reads SEHNR; CDR2 reads FQNEAQ (reference sequence). The CDR3 here is CASSPADNEQFF. The DNA for the CDR3 is TGTGCCAGCAGCCCCGCGGACAATGAGCAGTTCTTC.

Regarding this clonotype: Relative to the germline gene, one junction end is altered; a read error may explain this. This chain links TRBV5-1 with TRBJ2-5, with TRBD2 matching over 10 bases. The CDR3 length is 15 residues. Germline V gives CDR1 SGHRS, CDR2 YFSETQ. CDR3 residues: CVSSVSGGAQETQYF. For the CDR3, the DNA is TGCGTCAGCAGCGTGAGCGGGGGGGCCCAAGAGACCCAGTACTTC.

The rearrangement links TRBV7-9 to TRBJ1-5, with D unclear. Trimming left V 0 bases short and J 3 bases short, with 9 bases between. Germline CDR1 is SEHNR and CDR2 is FQNEAQ (reference sequence). This CDR3 is 15 amino acids long. The CDR3 region is CASSLAEQINQPQHF. CDR3 coding DNA: TGTGCCAGCAGCTTAGCGGAACAGATCAATCAGCCCCAGCATTTT.

This chain joins TRBV4-1 and TRBJ2-7, with a possible D match to TRBD1 (6 bases). The V and J ends lost 1 base and 3 bases respectively, with 16 bases between them. In germline, CDR1 is MGHRA, CDR2 YSYEKL. The CDR3 sequence is 16 residues long. Here the CDR3 DNA reads TGCGCCAGCAGCCAAGTCTTCAGGGGAATAAACTACGAGCAGTACTTC. It encodes CASSQVFRGINYEQYF.

This rearrangement joins TRBV20-1 to TRBJ2-1; TRBD1 matches at 8 bases. The J call may be in error: the DNA end matches TRBJ2-7 better. The CDR3 has 12 amino acids. CDR1 and CDR2 from the germline V gene are DFQATT and SNEGSKA (reference sequence). The DNA of the CDR3 is TGCAGTGCTACCGACAGGGGATACGAGCAGTACTTC. It translates to CSATDRGYEQYF.

The rearrangement uses TRBV6-2 or TRBV6-3 and TRBJ2-5; 8 bases are a match to TRBD2. Germline trimming cut 7 bases from V and 4 bases from J; bases unmatched to any gene: 11. Germline V gives CDR1 MNHEY, CDR2 SVGEGT. The CDR3 is 15 residues long. The CDR3 DNA is TGTGCCAGCACCTCCGGGACTAGTGTCTTAGAGACCCAGTACTTC. Protein product: CASTSGTSVLETQYF.

This clonotype occurred a few times. Sequence at one end of the junction differs from germline and may be a read error. The chain uses TRBV7-8 and TRBJ2-1; 7 bases line up with TRBD1. This CDR3 has 15 amino acids. From germline, CDR1 is SGHVS and CDR2 FQNEAQ. CDR3 sequence: CASSSGGISYNEQFF. The CDR3 bases are TGTGCCAGCAGCTCAGGGGGAATCTCCTACAATGAGCAGTTTTTC.

The chain uses TRBV29-1 and TRBJ1-2; possible D gene TRBD1, 5 bases. The CDR3 consists of 13 residues. Germline CDR1 SQVTM, CDR2 ANQGSEA. With 4 bases removed from V and 0 bases from J, the gap between germline ends came to 9 bases. DNA for the CDR3: TGCAGCGTTGTGGAGGGGACTAACTATGGCTACACCTTC. Amino acid sequence: CSVVEGTNYGYTF.

This clonotype has only a few counts. The chain employs TRBV28 and TRBJ2-3; D is perhaps TRBD2 (6 bases). The CDR3 is 13 amino acids. V lost 8 bases to trimming and J lost 4 bases, with 13 bases between them. Germline V gives CDR1 MDHEN, CDR2 SYDVKM. The DNA for the CDR3 is TGTGCCAGCGCAGGAGGGCTGTCAGATACGCAGTATTTT. Translated: CASAGGLSDTQYF.

V gene TRBV12-3 or TRBV12-4 combines with J gene TRBJ1-1, with a weak D call TRBD1 (5 bases). The CDR3 consists of 15 residues. The V and J ends lost 1 base and 7 bases respectively, with 16 bases between them. The CDR3 bases are TGTGCCAGCAGTTTAGGACAGCGAGCCCTTTTTGAAGCTTTCTTT. Its protein is CASSLGQRALFEAFF.

This clonotype was observed a handful of times. The CDR3 reads CASSQAGTAPYEQYF. In DNA form, the CDR3 reads TGTGCCAGCAGCCAAGCAGGGACGGCTCCCTACGAGCAGTACTTC. The V gene is TRBV3-1, the J gene TRBJ2-7; TRBD1 or TRBD2 may be the D gene (5 bases each). Trimming removed 1 base from V and 2 bases from J, with 12 bases in between. The germline V gene has CDR1 LGHDT and CDR2 YNNKEL (reference sequence). This CDR3 contains 15 residues.